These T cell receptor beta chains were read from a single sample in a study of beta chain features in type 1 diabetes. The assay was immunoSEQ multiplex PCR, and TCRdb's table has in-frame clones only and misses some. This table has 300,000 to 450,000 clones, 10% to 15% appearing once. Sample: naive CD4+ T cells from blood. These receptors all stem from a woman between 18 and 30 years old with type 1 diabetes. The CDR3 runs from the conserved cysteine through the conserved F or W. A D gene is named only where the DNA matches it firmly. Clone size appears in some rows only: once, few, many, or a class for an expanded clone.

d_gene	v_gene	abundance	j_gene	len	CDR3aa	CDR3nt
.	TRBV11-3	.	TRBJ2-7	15	CASSLAPAGYYEQYF	TGTGCCAGCAGCTTAGCCCCCGCAGGGTACTACGAGCAGTACTTC
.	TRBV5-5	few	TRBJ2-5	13	CASSARGGETQYF	TGTGCCAGCAGCGCCCGAGGTGGCGAGACCCAGTACTTC
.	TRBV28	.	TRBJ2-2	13	CASSILNTGELFF	TGTGCCAGCAGTATACTGAACACCGGGGAGCTGTTTTTT
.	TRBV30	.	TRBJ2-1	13	CAWRPTRYNEQFF	TGTGCCTGGAGACCGACTAGGTACAATGAGCAGTTCTTC
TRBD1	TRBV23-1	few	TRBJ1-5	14	CASSQGQGDQPQHF	TGCGCCAGCAGTCAGGGACAGGGCGATCAGCCCCAGCATTTT
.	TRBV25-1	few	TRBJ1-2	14	CASSDHTLGYGYTF	TGTGCCAGCAGTGACCACACCCTTGGCTATGGCTACACCTTC
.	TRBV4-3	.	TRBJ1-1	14	CASSPGGGYTEAFF	TGCGCCAGCAGCCCCGGGGGTGGGTACACTGAAGCTTTCTTT
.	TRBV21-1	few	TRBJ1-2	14	CASSKGGTAYGYTF	TGTGCCAGCAGCAAAGGGGGGACAGCGTATGGCTACACCTTC
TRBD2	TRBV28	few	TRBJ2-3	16	CASSLGGAGETDTQYF	TGTGCCAGCAGTTTAGGGGGAGCGGGAGAAACAGATACGCAGTATTTT
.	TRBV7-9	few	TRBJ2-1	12	CASTEVYNEQFF	TGTGCCAGCACCGAGGTGTACAATGAGCAGTTCTTC
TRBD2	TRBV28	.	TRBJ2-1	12	CARLAVYNEQFF	TGTGCCAGACTAGCGGTCTACAATGAGCAGTTCTTC
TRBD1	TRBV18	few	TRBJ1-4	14	CASTRTGDNEKLFF	TGTGCCAGCACGCGGACAGGGGATAATGAAAAACTGTTTTTT
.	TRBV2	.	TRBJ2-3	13	CASSGDYTDTQYF	TGTGCCAGCAGTGGAGACTACACAGATACGCAGTATTTT
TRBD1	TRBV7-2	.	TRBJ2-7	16	CASSNRDRATNYEQYF	TGTGCCAGCAGCAACCGGGACAGGGCCACGAACTACGAGCAGTACTTC
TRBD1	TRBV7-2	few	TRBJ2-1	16	CASSLDRDRGLNEQFF	TGTGCCAGCAGCTTAGACCGGGACAGGGGGCTCAATGAGCAGTTCTTC
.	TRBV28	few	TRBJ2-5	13	CASSLEGMETQYF	TGTGCCAGCAGTTTGGAGGGGATGGAGACCCAGTACTTC
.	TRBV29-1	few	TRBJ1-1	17	CSVQYPDSHALVAEAFF	TGCAGCGTCCAATACCCGGACAGCCATGCTTTGGTGGCTGAAGCTTTCTTT
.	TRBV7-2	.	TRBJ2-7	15	CASSLSGGLTYEQYF	TGTGCCAGCAGCTTATCGGGGGGCCTTACCTACGAGCAGTACTTC
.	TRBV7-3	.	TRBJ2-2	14	CASSPGSDTGELFF	TGTGCCAGCAGCCCCGGTTCGGACACCGGGGAGCTGTTTTTT
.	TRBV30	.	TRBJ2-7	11	CARGLSYEQYF	TGTGCCCGCGGTCTTTCCTACGAGCAGTACTTC
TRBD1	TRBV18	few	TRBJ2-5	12	CASSKGTAPQYF	TGTGCCAGCTCAAAGGGGACAGCCCCCCAGTACTTC
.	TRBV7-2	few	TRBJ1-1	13	CASSPQVNTEAFF	TGTGCCAGCAGCCCACAAGTGAACACTGAAGCTTTCTTT
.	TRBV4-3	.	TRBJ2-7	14	CASSRERGYYEQYF	TGCGCCAGCAGCCGCGAGAGAGGCTACTACGAGCAGTACTTC
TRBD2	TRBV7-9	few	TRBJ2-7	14	CASRDIGGSYEQYF	TGTGCCAGCAGGGATATCGGGGGGTCCTACGAGCAGTACTTC
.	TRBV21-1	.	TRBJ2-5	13	CATDREGGETQYF	TGTGCCACGGACAGGGAGGGAGGTGAGACCCAGTACTTC
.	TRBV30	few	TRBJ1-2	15	CAWSVRGILNYGYTF	TGTGCCTGGAGTGTAAGGGGCATCCTTAACTATGGCTACACCTTC
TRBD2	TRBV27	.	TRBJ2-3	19	CASTPRWSGGGRAWDTQYF	TGTGCCAGCACCCCGAGGTGGTCGGGGGGCGGGAGGGCGTGGGATACGCAGTATTTT
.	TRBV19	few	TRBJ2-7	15	CASSRSRHNLYEQYF	TGTGCCAGTAGTCGGTCCAGACACAACCTCTACGAGCAGTACTTC
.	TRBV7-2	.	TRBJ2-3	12	CASSFSTDTQYF	TGTGCCAGCAGCTTCTCCACAGATACGCAGTATTTT
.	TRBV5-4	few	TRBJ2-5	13	CASSLQSVETQYF	TGTGCCAGCAGCTTGCAATCAGTAGAGACCCAGTACTTC
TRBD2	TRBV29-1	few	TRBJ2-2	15	CSAQNIAGDTGELFF	TGCAGCGCCCAAAACATAGCGGGCGACACCGGGGAGCTGTTTTTT
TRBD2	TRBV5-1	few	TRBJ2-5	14	CASSFRGEQETQYF	TGCGCCAGCAGCTTCCGGGGGGAACAAGAGACCCAGTACTTC
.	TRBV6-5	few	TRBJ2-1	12	CASSYLGGNAFF	TGTGCCAGCAGTTACCTTGGGGGGAATGCGTTCTTC
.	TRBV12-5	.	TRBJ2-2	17	CASGLPVNLLGAGELFF	TGTGCTAGTGGTTTGCCCGTAAACCTTCTAGGTGCCGGGGAGCTGTTTTTT
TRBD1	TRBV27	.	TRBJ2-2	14	CASHRGRNTGELFF	TGTGCCAGCCACAGGGGAAGGAACACCGGGGAGCTGTTTTTT
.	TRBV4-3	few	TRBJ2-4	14	CASSQDKAKNIQYF	TGCGCCAGCAGCCAAGACAAAGCCAAAAACATTCAGTACTTC
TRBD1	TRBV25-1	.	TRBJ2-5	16	CASSPRDRVYQETQYF	TGTGCCAGCAGTCCCCGGGACAGGGTCTACCAAGAGACCCAGTACTTC
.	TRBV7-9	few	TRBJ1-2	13	CASSLASGYGYTF	TGTGCCAGCAGCTTAGCTTCAGGTTATGGCTACACCTTC
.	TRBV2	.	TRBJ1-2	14	CASSELGTSRGYTF	TGTGCCAGCAGTGAACTGGGGACTTCACGGGGCTACACCTTC
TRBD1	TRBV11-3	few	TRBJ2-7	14	CASSLSQGAYEQYF	TGTGCCAGCAGCTTGAGTCAGGGGGCGTACGAGCAGTACTTC
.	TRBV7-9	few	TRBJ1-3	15	CASSGGTHSGNTIYF	TGTGCCAGCAGCGGCGGGACCCACTCTGGAAACACCATATATTTT
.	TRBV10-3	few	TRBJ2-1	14	CAISAGGRHNEQFF	TGTGCCATCAGCGCCGGAGGACGCCACAATGAGCAGTTCTTC
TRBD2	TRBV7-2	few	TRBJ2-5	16	CASSSIRGLAGETQYF	TGTGCCAGCAGCTCGATCAGGGGACTAGCGGGAGAGACCCAGTACTTC
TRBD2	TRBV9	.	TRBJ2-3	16	CASSVGGGVRTDTQYF	TGTGCCAGCAGCGTTGGCGGGGGGGTTCGGACAGATACGCAGTATTTT
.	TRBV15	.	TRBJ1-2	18	CATSRDRGGKGGRYGYTF	TGTGCCACCAGCAGAGATAGGGGGGGGAAAGGGGGTCGCTATGGCTACACCTTC
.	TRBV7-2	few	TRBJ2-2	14	CASSTRQDTGELFF	TGTGCCAGCAGCACCCGACAGGACACCGGGGAGCTGTTTTTT